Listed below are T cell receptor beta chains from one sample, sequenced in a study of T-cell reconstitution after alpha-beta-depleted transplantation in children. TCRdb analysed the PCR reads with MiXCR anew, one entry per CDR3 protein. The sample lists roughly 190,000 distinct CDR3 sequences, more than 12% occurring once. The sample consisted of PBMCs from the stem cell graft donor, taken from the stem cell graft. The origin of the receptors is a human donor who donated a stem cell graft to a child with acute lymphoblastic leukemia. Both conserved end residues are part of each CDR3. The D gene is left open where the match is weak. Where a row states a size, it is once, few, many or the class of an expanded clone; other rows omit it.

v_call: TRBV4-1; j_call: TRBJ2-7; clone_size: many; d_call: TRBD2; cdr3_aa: CASSQGLGLAVNEQYF; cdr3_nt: TGCGCCAGCAGCCAAGGTTTGGGTCTAGCGGTGAACGAGCAGTACTTC
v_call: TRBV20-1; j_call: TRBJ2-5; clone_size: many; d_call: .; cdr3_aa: CSASFGGAETQYF; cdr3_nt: TGCAGTGCTAGTTTCGGGGGCGCAGAGACCCAGTACTTC
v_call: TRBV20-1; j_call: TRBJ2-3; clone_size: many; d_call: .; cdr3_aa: CSAGRREGTDTQYF; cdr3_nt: TGCAGTGCTGGTAGGAGGGAGGGCACAGATACGCAGTATTTT
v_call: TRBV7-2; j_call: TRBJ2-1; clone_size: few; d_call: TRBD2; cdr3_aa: CASSPRGVGRGEQFF; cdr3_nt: TGTGCCAGCAGCCCCCGGGGGGTAGGAAGGGGTGAGCAGTTCTTC
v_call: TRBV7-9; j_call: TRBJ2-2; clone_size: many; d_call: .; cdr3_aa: CASSGSEGGWTGELFF; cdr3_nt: TGTGCCAGCAGCGGTTCGGAGGGGGGATGGACCGGGGAGCTGTTTTTT
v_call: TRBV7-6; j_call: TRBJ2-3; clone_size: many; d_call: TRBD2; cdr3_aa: CASSPEREPADTQYF; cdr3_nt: TGTGCCAGCAGCCCCGAGCGGGAGCCGGCAGATACGCAGTATTTT
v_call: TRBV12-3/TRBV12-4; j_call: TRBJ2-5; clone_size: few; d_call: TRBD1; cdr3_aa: CASTPQQGAGETQYF; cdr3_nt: TGTGCCAGCACCCCGCAGCAGGGGGCTGGAGAGACCCAGTACTTC
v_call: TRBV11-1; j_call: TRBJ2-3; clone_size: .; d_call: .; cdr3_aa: CASSLRILAAERTDTQYF; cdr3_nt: TGTGCCAGCAGCTTAAGGATTCTCGCAGCGGAGCGCACAGATACGCAGTATTTT
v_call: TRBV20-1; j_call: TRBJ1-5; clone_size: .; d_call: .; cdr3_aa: CSAPGGGSNQPQHF; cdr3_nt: TGCAGTGCTCCTGGGGGGGGGAGCAATCAGCCCCAGCATTTT
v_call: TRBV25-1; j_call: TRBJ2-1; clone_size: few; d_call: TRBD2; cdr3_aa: CASSTTAGGGGGEQFF; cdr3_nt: TGTGCCAGCAGTACCACAGCGGGAGGGGGAGGCGGTGAGCAGTTCTTC
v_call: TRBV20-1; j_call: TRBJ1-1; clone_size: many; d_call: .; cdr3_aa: CSVLGAGMNTEAFF; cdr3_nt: TGCAGTGTCCTCGGCGCAGGCATGAACACTGAAGCTTTCTTT
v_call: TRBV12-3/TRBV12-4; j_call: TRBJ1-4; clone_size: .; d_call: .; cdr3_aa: CASSLRGGKLFF; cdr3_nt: TGTGCCAGCAGTTTACGGGGGGGAAAACTGTTTTTT
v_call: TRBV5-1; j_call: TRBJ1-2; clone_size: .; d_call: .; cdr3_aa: CASSLAREIGYTF; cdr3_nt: TGCGCCAGCAGCTTGGCTAGGGAGATCGGCTACACCTTC
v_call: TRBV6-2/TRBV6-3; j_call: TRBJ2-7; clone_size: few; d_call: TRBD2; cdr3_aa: CASSRSGTSYEQYF; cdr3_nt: TGTGCCAGCAGCCGTAGCGGGACCTCCTACGAGCAGTACTTC
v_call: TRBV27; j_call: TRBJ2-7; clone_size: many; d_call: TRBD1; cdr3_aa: CASSLNRGRGNEQYF; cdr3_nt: TGTGCCAGCAGTCTTAACAGGGGGCGCGGCAACGAGCAGTACTTC
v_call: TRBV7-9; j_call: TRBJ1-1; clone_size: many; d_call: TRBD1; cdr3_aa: CASIPGQGNTEAFF; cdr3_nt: TGTGCCAGCATCCCGGGACAGGGGAACACTGAAGCTTTCTTT
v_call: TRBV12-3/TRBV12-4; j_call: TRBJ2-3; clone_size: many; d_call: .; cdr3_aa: CASSLQRATQYF; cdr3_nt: TGTGCCAGCAGTTTACAGCGGGCCACGCAGTATTTT
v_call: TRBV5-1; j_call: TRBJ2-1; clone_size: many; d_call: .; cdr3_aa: CASSRLLDNEQFF; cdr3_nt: TGCGCCAGCAGCAGGTTACTGGACAATGAGCAGTTCTTC
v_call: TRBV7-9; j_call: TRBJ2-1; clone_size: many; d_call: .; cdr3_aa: CASSLARISYNEQFF; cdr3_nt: TGTGCCAGCAGCTTAGCGAGGATCTCCTACAATGAGCAGTTCTTC
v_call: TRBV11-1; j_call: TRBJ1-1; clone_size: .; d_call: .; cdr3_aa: CASRRTRNTEAFF; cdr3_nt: TGTGCCAGCAGGCGGACGCGGAACACTGAAGCTTTCTTT
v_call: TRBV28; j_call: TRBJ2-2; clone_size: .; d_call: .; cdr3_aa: CASRPTSQNTGELFF; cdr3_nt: TGTGCCAGCAGACCTACTAGCCAGAACACCGGGGAGCTGTTTTTT
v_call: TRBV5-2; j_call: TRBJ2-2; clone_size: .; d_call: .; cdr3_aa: CAMGPGPGRSGELFF; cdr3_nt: TGTGCCATGGGCCCCGGGCCAGGGAGGAGTGGGGAGCTGTTTTTT
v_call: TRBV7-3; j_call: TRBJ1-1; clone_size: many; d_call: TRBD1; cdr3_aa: CASSLTTPDRDRANTEAFF; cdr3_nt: TGTGCCAGCAGCTTAACGACGCCTGACCGGGACAGGGCGAACACTGAAGCTTTCTTT
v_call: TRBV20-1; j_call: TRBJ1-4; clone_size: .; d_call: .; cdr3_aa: CSVGQDGTNEKLFF; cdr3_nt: TGCAGTGTAGGCCAGGACGGCACTAATGAAAAACTGTTTTTT
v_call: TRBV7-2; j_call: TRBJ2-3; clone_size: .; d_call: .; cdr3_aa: CASSPTSAGATDTQYF; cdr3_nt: TGTGCCAGCAGCCCCACTAGCGCGGGGGCCACAGATACGCAGTATTTT
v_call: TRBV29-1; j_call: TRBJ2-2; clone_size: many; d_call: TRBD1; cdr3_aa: CSVMGGDRGTGELFF; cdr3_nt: TGCAGCGTAATGGGTGGAGACAGGGGAACCGGGGAGCTGTTTTTT
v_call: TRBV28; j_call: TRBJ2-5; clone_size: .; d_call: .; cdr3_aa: CASSLMPRETQYF; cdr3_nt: TGTGCCAGCAGTTTAATGCCGAGAGAGACCCAGTACTTC
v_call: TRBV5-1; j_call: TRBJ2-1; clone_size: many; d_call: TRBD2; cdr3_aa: CASSLDGTTHNEQFF; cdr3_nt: TGCGCCAGCAGCTTGGACGGGACTACCCACAATGAGCAGTTCTTC
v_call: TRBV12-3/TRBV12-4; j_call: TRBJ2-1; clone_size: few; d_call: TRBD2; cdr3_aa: CASGRAGSYNGQFF; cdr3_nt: TGTGCCAGCGGGAGGGCCGGCTCCTACAATGGGCAGTTCTTC
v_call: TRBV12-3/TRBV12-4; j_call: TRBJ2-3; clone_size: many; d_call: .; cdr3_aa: CASSPSRRVRTQYF; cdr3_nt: TGTGCCAGCAGTCCCTCTCGCAGGGTCCGCACGCAGTATTTT
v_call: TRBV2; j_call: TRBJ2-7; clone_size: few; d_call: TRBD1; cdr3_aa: CASRGQAYEQYF; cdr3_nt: TGTGCCAGCAGGGGACAGGCCTACGAGCAGTACTTC
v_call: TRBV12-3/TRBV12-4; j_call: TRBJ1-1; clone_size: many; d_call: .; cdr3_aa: CASSLDWVANTEAFF; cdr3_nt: TGTGCCAGCAGTTTAGACTGGGTGGCTAACACTGAAGCTTTCTTT